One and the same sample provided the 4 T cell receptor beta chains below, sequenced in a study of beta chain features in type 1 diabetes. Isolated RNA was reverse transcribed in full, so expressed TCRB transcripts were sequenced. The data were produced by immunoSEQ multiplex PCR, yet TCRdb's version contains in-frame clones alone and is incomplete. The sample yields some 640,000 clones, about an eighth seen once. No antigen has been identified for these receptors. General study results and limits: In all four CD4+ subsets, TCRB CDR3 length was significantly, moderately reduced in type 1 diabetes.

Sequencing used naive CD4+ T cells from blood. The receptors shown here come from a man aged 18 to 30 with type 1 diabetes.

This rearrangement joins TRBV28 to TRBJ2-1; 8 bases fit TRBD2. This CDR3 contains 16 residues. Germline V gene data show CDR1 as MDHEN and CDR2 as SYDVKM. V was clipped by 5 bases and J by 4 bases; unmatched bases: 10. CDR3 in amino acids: CASSQLAAGRYNEQFF. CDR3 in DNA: TGTGCCAGCAGTCAACTAGCGGCGGGACGGTACAATGAGCAGTTCTTC. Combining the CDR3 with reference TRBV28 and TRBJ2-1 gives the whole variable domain DVKVTQSSRYLVKRTGEKVFLECVQDMDHENMFWYRQDPGLGLRLIYFSYDVKMKEKGDIPEGYSVSREKKERFSLILESASTNQTSMYLCASSQLAAGRYNEQFFGPGTRLTVL.

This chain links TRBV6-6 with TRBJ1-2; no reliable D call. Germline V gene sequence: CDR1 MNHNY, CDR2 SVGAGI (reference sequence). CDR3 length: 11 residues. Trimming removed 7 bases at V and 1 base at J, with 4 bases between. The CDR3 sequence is CASKRNYGYTF. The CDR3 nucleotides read TGTGCCAGCAAACGTAACTATGGCTACACCTTC.

The CDR3 loop is CASSTQGEEGYGYTF. The DNA of the CDR3 is TGTGCCAGCAGCACACAGGGGGAGGAGGGCTATGGCTACACCTTC. V gene TRBV9 combines with J gene TRBJ1-2; 8 bases are a match to TRBD1. With 4 bases clipped from V and 4 bases from J, the junction kept 9 bases outside the gene matches. Germline loops: CDR1 SGDLS, CDR2 YYNGEE. This CDR3 has 15 amino acids.

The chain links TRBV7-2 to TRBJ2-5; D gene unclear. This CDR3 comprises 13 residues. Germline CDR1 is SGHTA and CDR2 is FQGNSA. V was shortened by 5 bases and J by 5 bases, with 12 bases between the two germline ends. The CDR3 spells CASSTDRVETQYF. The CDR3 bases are TGTGCCAGCAGCACTGACCGGGTCGAGACCCAGTACTTC. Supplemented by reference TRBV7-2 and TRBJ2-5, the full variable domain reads GAGVSQSPSNKVTEKGKDVELRCDPISGHTALYWYRQSLGQGLEFLIYFQGNSAPDKSGLPSDRFSAERTGGSVSTLTIQRTQQEDSAVYLCASSTDRVETQYFGPGTRLLVL.